Described below is a single T cell receptor (beta chain) sequence and its context. Data came from immunoSEQ multiplex PCR; TCRdb stores just in-frame clones and leaves some out. The repertoire holds about 61,000 clones, with less than 98% as singletons. These data are taken from a study of technical replicates of blood from a few donors. V was cut by 3 bases and J by 3 bases, with 12 bases left in between. The CDR3 runs to 15 residues. Germline V gives CDR1 MNHNS, CDR2 SASEGT. The sequence came from a human donor in good health. The chain has TRBV6-1 and TRBJ2-1, with D possibly TRBD1 on 6 matching bases. Material for sequencing was T cells isolated from PBMCs. CDR3 nucleotide sequence: TGTGCCAGCAGTGACGGGACATATAGCTACAATGAGCAGTTCTTC. Residues: CASSDGTYSYNEQFF.